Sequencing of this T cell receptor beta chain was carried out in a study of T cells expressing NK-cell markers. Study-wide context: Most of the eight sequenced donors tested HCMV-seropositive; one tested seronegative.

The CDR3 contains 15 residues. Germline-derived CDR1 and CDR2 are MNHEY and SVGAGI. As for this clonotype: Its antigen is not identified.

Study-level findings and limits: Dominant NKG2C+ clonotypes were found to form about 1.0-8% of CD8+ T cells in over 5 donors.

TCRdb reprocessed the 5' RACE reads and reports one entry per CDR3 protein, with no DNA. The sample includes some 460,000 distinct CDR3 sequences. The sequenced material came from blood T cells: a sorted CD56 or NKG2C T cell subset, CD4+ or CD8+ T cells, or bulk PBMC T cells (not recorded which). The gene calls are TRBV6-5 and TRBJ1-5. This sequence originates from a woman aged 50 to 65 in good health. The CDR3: CASSYGQNSNQPQHF.